This T cell receptor beta chain came from a study of cytomegalovirus exposure and HLA in healthy donors. To note about this clone: One end of the junction is discordant with germline, which a read error may explain. Additional DNA sequences in this sample encode the identical CDR3.

There are 14 residues in the CDR3. The germline gives CDR1 MNHEY, CDR2 SVGAGI. The PCR made use of 60 Vbeta and 13 Jbeta primers. Profiled with immunoSEQ multiplex PCR; TCRdb holds only in-frame clones, not every one. The data hold about 200,000 clones, with approximately 79% observed a single time. The specimen was PBMCs. The chain joins TRBV6-5 to TRBJ1-4; 8 nucleotides match TRBD1. The TCR sequence derives from a man between 18 and 35 years old in good health and CMV-seronegative. CDR3 nucleotides: TGCGCCAGCAGTAGCAGGGGGCGACTTGAAAAACTGTTTTTT. Its protein product is CASSSRGRLEKLFF.